This T cell receptor (beta chain) comes out of a study of blood T cell repertoires in COVID-19. Across the whole study: COVID-19 samples from acute and convalescent phases originated in the United States, Italy and Spain. The cDNA or gDNA used as material had been derived from T cells, B-cell-depleted T cells, or PBMCs.

Between the trimmed V and J ends, which lost 6 bases and 6 bases, there was a span of 15 bases. CDR3 length: 13 residues. The germline V gene has CDR1 MDHEN and CDR2 SYDVKM. Original methodology: Reference gene primer amplification in the assay estimated nucleated cell counts. Using immunoSEQ multiplex PCR, the repertoire was profiled, and TCRdb retains in-frame clones only, with some absent. From that table come the V and J calls and clone size; the DNA was used to work out D and trimming. The data hold 160,000 or so clones, with roughly four fifths observed a single time. Sequenced input: peripheral blood. This sequence joins TRBV28 and TRBJ2-7; D is perhaps TRBD2 (5 bases). The source is a man aged 60-69 years with active or convalescent COVID-19. CDR3 protein: CASRSPLRAEQYF. CDR3 coding DNA: TGTGCCAGCAGGAGCCCGTTGAGGGCCGAGCAGTACTTC.